Shown below are 29 T cell receptor beta chains from a single sample sequenced in a study of T cell responses to AZD1222 COVID-19 vaccine. TCRdb keeps only in-frame clones here, not all; method: immunoSEQ multiplex PCR. The sample has tens of thousands of clones; about 88% are singletons. The source material was peripheral blood, sampled on day 0 of AZD1222 vaccination. These receptor sequences come from an adult in good health.

The chain carries TRBV11-2 and TRBJ2-7; D remains ambiguous. Germline values: CDR1 SGHAT, CDR2 FQNNGV. Trimming cost V 0 bases and J 0 bases, with 3 bases left between them. This CDR3 contains 13 residues. This CDR3 is CASSLDNSYEQYF. The CDR3 nucleotides are TGTGCCAGCAGCTTAGACAACTCCTACGAGCAGTACTTC. The full variable domain, with the rest looked up from reference TRBV11-2 and TRBJ2-7, is EAGVAQSPRYKIIEKRQSVAFWCNPISGHATLYWYQQILGQGPKLLIQFQNNGVVDDSQLPKDRFSAERLKGVDSTLKIQPAKLEDSAVYLCASSLDNSYEQYFGPGTRLTVT.

The chain uses TRBV21-1 and TRBJ1-6; TRBD1, as called in the table, went unchecked against the DNA. TRBV21-1 counts as a pseudogene. The CDR3 has 18 amino acids. This chain's CDR3 is CASSPSKQGYSYNSPLHF. For the CDR3, the DNA is TGTGCCAGCAGCCCCTCAAAACAGGGGTACTCCTATAATTCACCCCTCCACTTT.

The chain couples TRBV13 to TRBJ2-7; 13 nucleotides line up with TRBD2. The CDR3 spans 17 residues. Per the germline V gene, CDR1 is PRHDT and CDR2 is FYEKMQ (reference sequence). Trimming cost V 4 bases and J 1 base; bases outside gene matches: 7. CDR3 in amino acids: CASSSLAGGPISYEQYF. The CDR3 bases are TGTGCCAGCAGCTCACTAGCGGGAGGGCCTATATCCTACGAGCAGTACTTC. Based on the CDR3 plus reference TRBV13 and TRBJ2-7, the full variable domain is AAGVIQSPRHLIKEKRETATLKCYPIPRHDTVYWYQQGPGQDPQFLISFYEKMQSDKGSIPDRFSAQQFSDYHSELNMSSLELGDSALYFCASSSLAGGPISYEQYFGPGTRLTVT.

This clone was recorded once. The rearrangement joins TRBV19 to TRBJ2-5; weak D call: TRBD2 (7 bases). The CDR3 is 15 residues long. Germline CDR1 LNHDA, CDR2 SQIVND (reference sequence). V was cut by 1 base and J by 4 bases, with 13 bases left in between. CDR3 loop: CASSIGGGRGETQYF. Here the CDR3 DNA reads TGTGCCAGTAGTATAGGGGGGGGGCGCGGAGAGACCCAGTACTTC.

The J gene is TRBJ2-7, the V gene TRBV2; D is uncertain. Germline CDR1 and CDR2: SNHLY and FYNNEI. Trimming stripped 8 bases from V and 7 bases from J, with 15 bases between. This CDR3 spans 12 amino acids. The CDR3 loop is CASGVPPLEQYF. In DNA, the CDR3 is TGTGCCAGCGGGGTACCACCGTTAGAGCAGTACTTC.

This rearrangement joins TRBV24-1 to TRBJ2-1; D is unresolved. CDR1 is KGHDR, CDR2 SFDVKD, per germline. The CDR3 runs 14 residues. V lost 5 bases and J 0 bases, leaving 7 bases between the germline ends. The CDR3 protein is CATSVGSSYNEQFF. The CDR3, as DNA: TGTGCCACCAGTGTCGGCAGCTCCTACAATGAGCAGTTCTTC.

The genes are TRBV7-9 and TRBJ1-5; D may be TRBD1 (5 bases). Trimming took off 5 bases at V and 1 base at J, with 12 bases between the two ends. CDR3 length equals 15 residues. Germline V gene data show CDR1 as SEHNR and CDR2 as FQNEAQ (reference sequence). The CDR3 here is CASSPPGASNQPQHF. In DNA, the CDR3 is TGTGCCAGCAGCCCGCCCGGGGCCAGCAATCAGCCCCAGCATTTT.

This clone was seen only once. The V call is TRBV7-2, the J call TRBJ2-3, with D tentatively TRBD1 or TRBD2 (5 bases each). V gave up 0 bases and J gave up 4 bases, with 8 bases separating them. The CDR3 is made up of 14 amino acids. Germline V gives CDR1 SGHTA, CDR2 FQGNSA. The DNA for the CDR3 is TGTGCCAGCAGCTTAGCGGGGCGGGCAGATACGCAGTATTTT. As protein: CASSLAGRADTQYF.

V and J are TRBV7-8 and TRBJ2-3; D gene uncertain. V lost 1 base to trimming and J lost 5 bases, with 10 bases between them. The CDR3 spans 14 residues. CDR1 SGHVS and CDR2 FQNEAQ come from the germline V gene. The CDR3 region is CASSLVGLVDTQYF. For the CDR3, the DNA is TGTGCCAGCAGCTTAGTGGGCCTGGTAGATACGCAGTATTTT.

This clone was seen once. The V call is TRBV5-1, the J call TRBJ1-4, with D tentatively TRBD1 (6 bases). V lost 5 bases and J lost 0, with 14 bases in between. The CDR3 is 16 residues long. The V gene's germline CDR1 is SGHRS and CDR2 YFSETQ. As DNA, the CDR3 is TGCGCCAGCAGTCGTACGGGGGCCGCAACTAATGAAAAACTGTTTTTT. Its protein product is CASSRTGAATNEKLFF.

V is TRBV2 and J is TRBJ2-3; D perhaps matches TRBD2 (6 bases). V was clipped by 4 bases and J by 4 bases, with 15 bases between them. Germline values: CDR1 SNHLY, CDR2 FYNNEI. CDR3 length: 15 residues. In DNA, the CDR3 is TGTGCCAGCAGTGCACTAGCCGGTGTCTCAGATACGCAGTATTTT. Translating gives CASSALAGVSDTQYF.

This clone was counted once. This chain links TRBV5-8 with TRBJ1-3, with D perhaps TRBD1 (6 bases). V was clipped by 10 bases and J by 3 bases, with 17 bases between them. The CDR3 loop spans 14 amino acids. CDR1 and CDR2 (germline): SGHTS, YDEGEE. DNA for the CDR3: TGTGCCCCTACCCCCAACAGGGATGGAAACACCATATATTTT. It encodes CAPTPNRDGNTIYF.

This chain uses TRBV5-6 with TRBJ2-1, with 7 bases identical to TRBD2. CDR3 length equals 16 residues. Germline CDR1 reads SGHDT; CDR2 reads YYEEEE. V lost 1 base and J lost 0; bases outside the gene matches: 4. The chain's CDR3 is CASSLKSGVSYNEQFF. CDR3 DNA sequence: TGTGCCAGCAGCTTGAAAAGCGGGGTCTCCTACAATGAGCAGTTCTTC.

The DNA for the CDR3 is TGTGCCAGCAGAGCCGCCGGCGCCGGTGAAAAACTGTTTTTT. Its protein is CASRAAGAGEKLFF. The J gene is TRBJ1-4, the V gene TRBV5-8; D unclear. V lost 5 bases, J lost 7 bases, and 15 bases lay in between. The germline gives CDR1 SGHTS, CDR2 YDEGEE. The CDR3 is 14 residues long. Using reference TRBV5-8 and TRBJ1-4 for the parts outside the CDR3, the full variable domain is EAGVTQSPTHLIKTRGQQATLRCSPISGHTSVYWYQQALGLGLQFLLWYDEGEERNRGNFPPRFSGRQFPNYSSELNVNALELEDSALYLCASRAAGAGEKLFFGSGTQLSVL.

This rearrangement joins TRBV2 to TRBJ1-1; D perhaps matches TRBD1 (5 bases). The ends were cut back, 3 bases at V and 1 base at J, with 6 bases in the middle. Germline CDR1 and CDR2: SNHLY and FYNNEI. CDR3 length: 13 amino acids. This CDR3 reads CASSDQGNTEAFF. CDR3 bases: TGTGCCAGCAGTGATCAGGGGAACACTGAAGCTTTCTTT.

The chain has TRBV4-1 and TRBJ1-1; D gene ambiguous. Trimming cost V 5 bases and J 5 bases, with 15 bases left between them. In germline, CDR1 is MGHRA, CDR2 YSYEKL. This CDR3 contains 14 residues. The chain's CDR3 is CASSEGPGRTEAFF. The CDR3 DNA follows: TGCGCCAGCAGCGAAGGGCCGGGCCGGACTGAAGCTTTCTTT.

V and J are TRBV13 and TRBJ2-7, with D uncertain. The V end was cut by 4 bases, the J end by 1 base, with 8 bases between. The CDR3 runs 13 residues. CDR1 PRHDT and CDR2 FYEKMQ come from the germline V gene (reference sequence). The chain's CDR3 is CASSSRRSYEQYF. CDR3 sequence (DNA): TGTGCCAGCAGCTCTCGACGGTCCTACGAGCAGTACTTC.

The chain has TRBV24-1 and TRBJ1-3; maybe TRBD1 (5 bases). The germline V and J ends were trimmed by 8 bases and 1 base, with 14 bases remaining between them. This CDR3 has 15 amino acids. Germline V gene data show CDR1 as KGHDR and CDR2 as SFDVKD. The CDR3 sequence: CATIWGRCSGNTIYF. The DNA of the CDR3 is TGTGCCACCATCTGGGGGAGGTGTTCTGGAAACACCATATATTTT.

The chain recombines TRBV10-3 with TRBJ1-1; TRBD1 agrees at 9 bases. V gave up 6 bases and J gave up 1 base; unmatched junction bases: 9. Germline CDR1 is ENHRY and CDR2 is SYGVKD. The CDR3 totals 16 residues. CDR3 sequence reads: CAIRAVVGQGNTEAFF. The CDR3 region has the DNA TGTGCCATCAGAGCCGTCGTGGGACAGGGGAACACTGAAGCTTTCTTT.

This rearrangement joins TRBV6-6 to TRBJ1-1, with no clear D. The CDR3 covers 13 residues. The ends were cut back, 6 bases at V and 4 bases at J, with 12 bases in the middle. CDR1 is MNHNY and CDR2 is SVGAGI in the germline V gene (reference sequence). CDR3 DNA: TGTGCCAGCAGATTCTCCGTCGCCACTGAAGCTTTCTTT. It specifies CASRFSVATEAFF.

The chain has TRBV7-6 and TRBJ2-1; D not resolved. The CDR3 consists of 18 residues. The germline CDR1 and CDR2 sequences are SGHVS and FNYEAQ. Trimming removed 5 bases at V and 5 bases at J, with 25 bases between. CDR3 nucleotide sequence: TGTGCCAGCAGCGCAGAAGGGTACCAAACTCCCATAAACAATGAGCAGTTCTTC. It yields the protein CASSAEGYQTPINNEQFF.

This chain uses TRBV2 with TRBJ2-1; possible D gene TRBD1, 6 bases. Trimming cost V 4 bases and J 2 bases, with 12 bases left between them. CDR3 length equals 15 residues. In germline, CDR1 is SNHLY, CDR2 FYNNEI. CDR3 sequence reads: CASSAMRQAYNEQFF. CDR3 DNA: TGTGCCAGCAGTGCTATGAGACAGGCCTACAATGAGCAGTTCTTC.

This chain connects TRBV7-2 to TRBJ2-3; D uncertain. The CDR3 spans 14 residues. Trimming took off 3 bases at V and 0 bases at J, with 7 bases between the two ends. Per germline, CDR1 SGHTA and CDR2 FQGNSA. CDR3 amino acids: CASSLITSTDTQYF. CDR3 nucleotide sequence: TGTGCCAGCAGCTTGATTACTAGCACAGATACGCAGTATTTT.

This clone was seen a single time. J is TRBJ2-7 and V is TRBV29-1; 8 bases match TRBD1. CDR3 length equals 14 residues. Germline lookup yields CDR1 SQVTM and CDR2 ANQGSEA. V was clipped by 7 bases and J by 7 bases; unmatched bases: 15. CDR3 protein: CSARLQQGGGEQYF. The CDR3 nucleotides read TGCAGCGCGCGCCTCCAACAGGGGGGTGGTGAGCAGTACTTC.

The chain uses TRBV5-6 and TRBJ1-5, with no clear D. The V and J ends lost 2 bases and 9 bases respectively, with 12 bases between them. Germline-derived CDR1 and CDR2 are SGHDT and YYEEEE. This CDR3 is built from 13 residues. CDR3 region: CASSFHGLWPQHF. CDR3 DNA sequence: TGTGCCAGCAGCTTCCACGGCCTATGGCCCCAGCATTTT.

The chain uses TRBV12-3 or TRBV12-4 and TRBJ1-5; D remains ambiguous. This CDR3 is built from 12 residues. The V and J ends lost 2 bases and 4 bases respectively, with 3 bases between them. The CDR3: CASSLYNQPQHF. In DNA form, the CDR3 reads TGTGCCAGCAGTTTATATAATCAGCCCCAGCATTTT.

This chain joins TRBV6-5 and TRBJ1-2, with a weak D call TRBD1 (5 bases). V shed 5 bases and J shed 4 bases, with 14 bases lying between them. CDR1 is MNHEY, CDR2 SVGAGI, per germline. The CDR3 is 14 amino acids. CDR3 residues: CASSRLGESYGYTF. The CDR3 coding sequence is TGTGCCAGCAGTCGCCTAGGGGAGAGCTATGGCTACACCTTC.

The rearrangement joins TRBV11-2 to TRBJ1-2; 7 bases line up with TRBD1. Trimming took 1 base from V and 8 from J; bases not matched to a gene: 13. The V gene's germline CDR1 is SGHAT and CDR2 FQNNGV. The CDR3 has 16 amino acids. The CDR3 is CASSLASTGTVRGYTF. For the CDR3, the DNA is TGTGCCAGCAGCTTAGCGTCAACCGGGACAGTACGCGGCTACACCTTC. Full variable domain (rest looked up from reference TRBV11-2 and TRBJ1-2): EAGVAQSPRYKIIEKRQSVAFWCNPISGHATLYWYQQILGQGPKLLIQFQNNGVVDDSQLPKDRFSAERLKGVDSTLKIQPAKLEDSAVYLCASSLASTGTVRGYTFGSGTRLTVV.

The chain joins TRBV11-3 to TRBJ2-3, with D tentatively TRBD2 (6 bases). Per germline, CDR1 SGHNT and CDR2 YENEEA. Between the trimmed V and J ends, which lost 5 bases and 3 bases, there was a span of 9 bases. The CDR3 is 13 amino acids. The CDR3, as DNA: TGTGCCAGCAGCGAGGGGAGGACAGATACGCAGTATTTT. This encodes CASSEGRTDTQYF.